This T cell receptor (beta chain) was captured by sequencing in a study of T cell responses to AZD1222 COVID-19 vaccine. Study findings and constraints: Baseline serostatus was positive in only six AZD1222 recipients. Spike as a whole was targeted by vaccine-associated CD4 TCRs, dominant at 160-218 and 743-854.

This clone was seen more than once but under ten times. Its antigen is unknown. Assay used: immunoSEQ multiplex PCR; TCRdb lists only in-frame clones, some missing. The sample carries approximately 300,000 clones, around 92% recorded once. The CDR3 extends over 15 amino acids. Per germline, CDR1 SGHNT and CDR2 YYREEE (reference sequence). The J segment lost 4 bases and the V segment lost 5 bases, leaving 12 bases of the junction unmatched. The specimen comprised peripheral blood, sampled 28 days after the second AZD1222 dose. The J gene is TRBJ2-7, the V gene TRBV5-4; 7 nucleotides match TRBD1. The TCR sequence derives from an adult who received the AZD1222 COVID-19 vaccine. The CDR3 reads CASSSARDSLYEQYF. The DNA for the CDR3 is TGTGCCAGCAGTTCAGCCCGGGACAGCCTATACGAGCAGTACTTC.